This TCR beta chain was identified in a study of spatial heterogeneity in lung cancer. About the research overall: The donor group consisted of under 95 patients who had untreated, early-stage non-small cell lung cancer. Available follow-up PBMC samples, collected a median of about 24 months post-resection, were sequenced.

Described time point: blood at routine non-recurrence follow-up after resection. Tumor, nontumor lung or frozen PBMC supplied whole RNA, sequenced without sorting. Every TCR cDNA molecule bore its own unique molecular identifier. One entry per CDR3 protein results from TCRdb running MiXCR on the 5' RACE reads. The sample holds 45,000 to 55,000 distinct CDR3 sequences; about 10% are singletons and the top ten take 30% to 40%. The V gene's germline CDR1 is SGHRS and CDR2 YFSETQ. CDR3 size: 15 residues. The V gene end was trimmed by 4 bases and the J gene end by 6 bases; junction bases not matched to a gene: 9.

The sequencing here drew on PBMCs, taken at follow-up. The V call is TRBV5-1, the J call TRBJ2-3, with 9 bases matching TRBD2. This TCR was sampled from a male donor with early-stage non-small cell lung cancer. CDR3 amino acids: CASSGGLALTDTQYF. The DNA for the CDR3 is TGCGCCAGCAGCGGGGGACTAGCCCTCACGGATACGCAGTATTTT.